Listed below are T cell receptor beta chains from one sample, sequenced in a study of early T cells in non-severe SARS-CoV-2 infection. TCRdb processed the 5' RACE reads anew with MiXCR; each CDR3 protein has one entry. The table lists about 71,000 distinct CDR3 sequences, about an eighth of them singletons. Material: whole blood. The receptors originated from an adult who was a healthcare worker with PCR-confirmed SARS-CoV-2 infection or an uninfected control (not recorded which). CDR3s include the opening cysteine and the closing phenylalanine or tryptophan. The D gene is left open where the match is weak. Expanded clones get a size class; other rows say once, few or many, or leave the size out.

abundance	v_gene	d_gene	j_gene	CDR3nt	CDR3aa
few	TRBV27	NA	TRBJ2-3	TGTGCCAGCAGTTTATCAACGGCCTCCACAGATACGCAGTATTTT	CASSLSTASTDTQYF
NA	TRBV29-1	TRBD2	TRBJ2-3	TGCAGCGTTGTCGCCCAACTAGCGGGGTATACGGATACGCAGTATTTT	CSVVAQLAGYTDTQYF
NA	TRBV18	NA	TRBJ2-1	TGTGCCAGCTCACCTTCCGAGGATGAGCAGTTCTTC	CASSPSEDEQFF
many	TRBV18	NA	TRBJ1-2	TGTGCCAGCTCACCAAGTCCCGGCAGCGAGTTCTATGGCTACACCTTC	CASSPSPGSEFYGYTF
NA	TRBV5-5	NA	TRBJ2-3	TGTGCCAGCAGCCGCACCCCGGGGGTCAAATCAGATACGCAGTATTTT	CASSRTPGVKSDTQYF
few	TRBV7-9	NA	TRBJ1-1	TGTGCCAGCAGCCCCGAAATGGTCACTGAAGCTTTCTTT	CASSPEMVTEAFF
few	TRBV28	TRBD1	TRBJ1-6	TGTGCCAGCAGTTTAGGACAGGGCGGATCACCCCTCCACTTT	CASSLGQGGSPLHF
few	TRBV29-1	NA	TRBJ1-1	TGCAGCGTGAAGTATCCGGTGGAGGGGACTGAAGCTTTCTTT	CSVKYPVEGTEAFF
few	TRBV5-6	TRBD2	TRBJ2-3	TGTGCCACTAGACGGGGGGTCGGCACAGATACGCAGTATTTT	CATRRGVGTDTQYF
few	TRBV29-1	NA	TRBJ2-7	TGCAGCGTCTTTAACTACGAGCAGTACTTC	CSVFNYEQYF
NA	TRBV28	TRBD1	TRBJ1-4	TGTGCCAGCAGTCCCCGACAGGGGGTGGGAGAAAAACTGTTTTTT	CASSPRQGVGEKLFF
many	TRBV7-9	NA	TRBJ1-2	TGTGCCAGCAGCCCCCGAGGGGCCGCTTATGGCTACACCTTC	CASSPRGAAYGYTF
few	TRBV6-2/TRBV6-3	TRBD2	TRBJ2-5	TGTGCCAGCAGTTCACCGGGACTAGGGGATCAAGAGACCCAGTACTTC	CASSSPGLGDQETQYF
few	TRBV4-1	TRBD2	TRBJ2-5	TGCGCCAGCAGCCACCGAGCGGGGGGGCTTCAAGAGACCCAGTACTTC	CASSHRAGGLQETQYF
NA	TRBV7-8	NA	TRBJ1-2	TGTGCCAGCAGCTCGGTACGGGGGGAGTCTGGCTACACCTTC	CASSSVRGESGYTF
few	TRBV7-2	TRBD1	TRBJ1-1	TGTGCCAGCAGTTTAAGACAGGGGCTGACTGAAGCTTTCTTT	CASSLRQGLTEAFF
many	TRBV7-9	NA	TRBJ1-5	TGTGCCAGCAGCAAAGACAGGAGCGGTCAGCCCCAGCATTTT	CASSKDRSGQPQHF
NA	TRBV6-5	NA	TRBJ2-2	TGTGCCAGCAGAAACAGGGAAACGAACACCGGGGAGCTGTTTTTT	CASRNRETNTGELFF
NA	TRBV12-3/TRBV12-4	NA	TRBJ2-3	TGTGCCAGCAGTTGGTCAGGGCCAGATACGCAGTATTTT	CASSWSGPDTQYF
NA	TRBV6-5	NA	TRBJ1-1	TGTGCCAGCAGTTACGCGACATCGAACACTGAAGCTTTCTTT	CASSYATSNTEAFF
many	TRBV28	NA	TRBJ2-1	TGTGCCAGCAGTTTGGGGGGGCGGAATGAGCAGTTCTTC	CASSLGGRNEQFF
few	TRBV6-6	NA	TRBJ2-2	TGTGCCAGCAGTCCAATCCTCGGGTCTGGGAGGAGGAACACCGGGGAGCTGTTTTTT	CASSPILGSGRRNTGELFF
NA	TRBV11-2	TRBD2	TRBJ2-1	TGTGCCAGCAGCCGGCGCCTAGCGGGGGTATACAATGAGCAGTTCTTC	CASSRRLAGVYNEQFF
NA	TRBV12-3/TRBV12-4	NA	TRBJ2-5	TGTGCCAGCACTCTAGGGGGTCAAGAGACCCAGTACTTC	CASTLGGQETQYF
NA	TRBV7-3	NA	TRBJ2-3	TGTGCCAGCAGCTTAATGGGCAGGGAGACAGATACGCAGTATTTT	CASSLMGRETDTQYF
many	TRBV7-6	TRBD2	TRBJ2-1	TGTGCCAGCAGCTTACGAGCGGGGAGTTCCTACAATGAGCAGTTCTTC	CASSLRAGSSYNEQFF
NA	TRBV28	NA	TRBJ2-7	TGTGCCAGCGCCAGAGTTGAGACCGAGCAGTACTTC	CASARVETEQYF
once	TRBV19	TRBD2	TRBJ2-1	TGTGCCAGTAGTAGCCCGGGACTATCCATGGACAATGAGCAGTTCTTC	CASSSPGLSMDNEQFF
many	TRBV11-2	TRBD1	TRBJ1-2	TGTGCCAGCAGGAACGCCGGGACAGCTAACTATGGCTACACCTTC	CASRNAGTANYGYTF
NA	TRBV3-1	NA	TRBJ2-3	TGTGCCAGCAGCCAATCCCGTAAGGATACGCAGTATTTT	CASSQSRKDTQYF
many	TRBV7-2	NA	TRBJ1-1	TGTGCCAGCTCATCCCAGGTGGGCACTGAAGCTTTCTTT	CASSSQVGTEAFF